Shown below are 23 T cell receptor beta chains from a single sample sequenced in a study of T-cell reconstitution after alpha-beta-depleted transplantation in children. Unique molecular identifiers were incorporated during preparation of the TCRbeta library. TCRdb processed the PCR reads anew with MiXCR; each CDR3 protein has one entry. The table lists 440,000 or so distinct CDR3 sequences, about 45% of them singletons. This material consisted of PBMCs, taken before TCRalphabeta/CD19-depleted stem cell transplant. The origin of the receptors is a girl aged 2-10 years with aplastic anemia, due to receive a stem cell transplant.

This clonotype was seen a few times. This rearrangement joins TRBV6-1 to TRBJ2-1, with D perhaps assigned TRBD1 or TRBD2 (5 bases each). Germline V gene lookup returns CDR1 MNHNS and CDR2 SASEGT. Between the trimmed V and J ends, which lost 8 bases and 2 bases, there was a span of 16 bases. The CDR3 covers 15 residues. The CDR3 sequence: CASCLPGPTYNEQFF. The CDR3 DNA reads as TGTGCCAGCTGCCTCCCGGGACCCACCTACAATGAGCAGTTCTTC.

The chain combines TRBV20-1 with TRBJ2-3; 8 bases line up with TRBD2. The CDR3 spans 13 residues. In germline, CDR1 is DFQATT, CDR2 SNEGSKA (reference sequence). Trimming took 6 bases from V and 3 from J; bases not matched to a gene: 5. The DNA for the CDR3 is TGCAGTGCCGAAAGCGGGGGTACAGATACGCAGTATTTT. Residues: CSAESGGTDTQYF.

This clonotype was counted only a few times. This chain links TRBV20-1 with TRBJ2-5; D remains unclear. CDR1 DFQATT and CDR2 SNEGSKA come from the germline V gene (reference sequence). V lost 8 bases to trimming and J lost 2 bases, with 15 bases between them. This CDR3 is 13 amino acids long. The CDR3 is CSLPRRSQETQYF. The CDR3 DNA sequence: TGCAGTCTCCCCCGGCGTTCTCAAGAGACCCAGTACTTC.

This clonotype was detected once. This chain links TRBV7-3 with TRBJ1-4; the match to TRBD1 covers 9 bases. The CDR3 extends over 14 amino acids. Germline trimming cut 7 bases from V and 5 bases from J; bases unmatched to any gene: 5. Germline-derived CDR1 and CDR2 are SGHTA and FQGTGA. The CDR3 reads CASTETGGNEKLFF. The CDR3 DNA follows: TGTGCCAGCACGGAGACAGGGGGAAATGAAAAACTGTTTTTT. Using reference TRBV7-3 and TRBJ1-4 for the parts outside the CDR3, the full variable domain is GAGVSQTPSNKVTEKGKYVELRCDPISGHTALYWYRQSLGQGPEFLIYFQGTGAADDSGLPNDRFFAVRPEGSVSTLKIQRTERGDSAVYLCASTETGGNEKLFFGSGTQLSVL.

This clonotype was counted a few times. This chain links TRBV29-1 with TRBJ2-3; D is possibly TRBD1 or TRBD2 (5 bases each). CDR3 length: 16 amino acids. Germline values: CDR1 SQVTM, CDR2 ANQGSEA. V shed 3 bases and J shed 2 bases, with 18 bases lying between them. The CDR3 is CSVDGDPPEPTDTQYF. The CDR3, as DNA: TGCAGCGTTGATGGGGACCCACCTGAACCCACAGATACGCAGTATTTT.

The chain recombines TRBV15 with TRBJ2-7; possible D gene TRBD2, 5 bases. The germline V and J ends were trimmed by 1 base and 0 bases, with 10 bases remaining between them. The length of the CDR3 is 15 residues. From germline, CDR1 is LNHNV and CDR2 YYDKDF (reference sequence). The CDR3 DNA reads as TGTGCCACCAGCAGAGGAATAGCGACCTCCTACGAGCAGTACTTC. Protein product: CATSRGIATSYEQYF. Variable domain in full (rest from reference TRBV15 and TRBJ2-7): DAMVIQNPRYQVTQFGKPVTLSCSQTLNHNVMYWYQQKSSQAPKLLFHYYDKDFNNEADTPDNFQSRRPNTSFCFLDIRSPGLGDTAMYLCATSRGIATSYEQYFGPGTRLTVT.

This clonotype was observed a handful of times. The rearrangement links TRBV9 to TRBJ1-1, with 9 bases lining up with TRBD1. Germline V gene lookup returns CDR1 SGDLS and CDR2 YYNGEE. Unmatched junction bases numbered 5, after V lost 4 bases and J lost 7 bases. This CDR3 has 13 amino acids. CDR3: CASSPTGGGEAFF. The CDR3 bases are TGTGCCAGCAGCCCCACAGGGGGCGGTGAAGCTTTCTTT.

This clonotype was picked up many times. V is TRBV30 and J is TRBJ2-7, with D uncertain. The CDR3 loop spans 11 amino acids. The germline gives CDR1 GTSNPN, CDR2 SVGIG (reference sequence). The germline V and J ends were trimmed by 0 bases and 6 bases, with 6 bases remaining between them. CDR3 in amino acids: CAWSVGLEQYF. Here the CDR3 DNA reads TGTGCCTGGAGTGTAGGGCTCGAGCAGTACTTC.

This clonotype was counted at least ten times. This chain joins TRBV29-1 and TRBJ2-1, with D perhaps TRBD2 (6 bases). CDR1 is SQVTM and CDR2 is ANQGSEA in the germline V gene. The V end lost 2 bases, the J end lost 8 bases, and 13 bases lay between the germline ends. The CDR3 runs 13 residues. The CDR3 DNA reads as TGCAGCGTTGAATTTGGGGACTCCTATGAGCAGTTCTTC. Amino acid sequence: CSVEFGDSYEQFF.

The chain carries TRBV20-1 and TRBJ2-3; D is perhaps TRBD2 (6 bases). V dropped 6 bases and J dropped 5 bases, with 15 bases sitting between them. Per the germline V gene, CDR1 is DFQATT and CDR2 is SNEGSKA (reference sequence). The CDR3 covers 13 residues. The CDR3 region is CSAGVSAGDTQYF. CDR3 DNA: TGCAGTGCGGGGGTCTCAGCGGGAGATACGCAGTATTTT.

This clonotype was recorded at least ten times. This sequence joins TRBV5-1 and TRBJ2-7; TRBD2 aligns across 9 bases. The trim removed 4 bases at V and 6 bases at J, leaving 8 bases unmatched. Germline lookup yields CDR1 SGHRS and CDR2 YFSETQ. The CDR3 runs 14 residues. CDR3 region: CASSTQREASEQYF. CDR3 nucleotide sequence: TGCGCCAGCAGCACCCAGCGGGAGGCGTCCGAGCAGTACTTC.

This chain's CDR3 is CASSLDELTGGYTF. Written as DNA, the CDR3 is TGTGCCAGCAGCTTAGATGAGCTGACGGGTGGCTACACCTTC. The V and J genes are TRBV7-9 and TRBJ1-2; D gene uncertain. CDR3 length: 14 amino acids. CDR1 is SEHNR, CDR2 FQNEAQ, per germline (reference sequence). Trimming removed 1 base at V and 7 bases at J, with 13 bases between.

The chain is built from TRBV20-1 and TRBJ2-1; D uncertain. CDR3 length equals 12 residues. CDR1 is DFQATT and CDR2 is SNEGSKA in the germline V gene (reference sequence). V was shortened by 5 bases and J by 7 bases, with 12 bases between the two germline ends. CDR3 nucleotide sequence: TGCAGTGCTGAGGAACATAAAAATGAGCAGTTCTTC. It translates to CSAEEHKNEQFF.

V usage is TRBV20-1 and J usage is TRBJ2-3, with 12 bases matching TRBD2. V shed 6 bases and J 4 bases; nucleotides not matched to a gene: 8. There are 15 residues in the CDR3. In germline, CDR1 is DFQATT, CDR2 SNEGSKA (reference sequence). The CDR3 bases are TGCAGTGCACCTACTAGCGGGAGGTACCCAGATACGCAGTATTTT. Translation gives CSAPTSGRYPDTQYF.

V is TRBV12-3 or TRBV12-4 and J is TRBJ1-1; D perhaps matches TRBD1 (5 bases). V was trimmed by 6 bases and J by 10 bases, leaving 21 bases between them. This CDR3 comprises 14 residues. The CDR3 reads CASSPGRQIILAFF. CDR3 DNA: TGTGCCAGCAGCCCAGGTAGACAGATTATCTTAGCTTTCTTT.

J is TRBJ1-2 and V is TRBV10-3, with D perhaps matching TRBD1 (5 bases). CDR3 length equals 15 residues. V gave up 4 bases and J gave up 4 bases, with 16 bases separating them. Germline V CDR1 and CDR2: ENHRY, SYGVKD. The CDR3: CAISGARENGYGYTF. The DNA for the CDR3 is TGTGCCATCAGTGGGGCCAGGGAGAATGGCTATGGCTACACCTTC.

The chain carries TRBV5-1 and TRBJ1-2; unclear D gene. Trimming removed 2 bases at V and 2 bases at J, with 10 bases between. Germline loops: CDR1 SGHRS, CDR2 YFSETQ. The CDR3 has 14 amino acids. For the CDR3, the DNA is TGCGCCAGCAGCTTCCTTCAAAAAAACTATGGCTACACCTTC. It yields the protein CASSFLQKNYGYTF. The variable domain in full, completed from reference TRBV5-1 and TRBJ1-2, reads KAGVTQTPRYLIKTRGQQVTLSCSPISGHRSVSWYQQTPGQGLQFLFEYFSETQRNKGNFPGRFSGRQFSNSRSEMNVSTLELGDSALYLCASSFLQKNYGYTFGSGTRLTVV.

This clonotype was found many times. V is TRBV7-6 and J is TRBJ1-2; TRBD1 might be the D (5 bases). The length of the CDR3 is 14 residues. V was shortened by 5 bases and J by 2 bases, with 12 bases between the two germline ends. Germline assignment: CDR1 SGHVS and CDR2 FNYEAQ. DNA for the CDR3: TGTGCCAGCAGCCCCTACAGGACCAACTATGGCTACACCTTC. Its protein product is CASSPYRTNYGYTF.

The rearrangement uses TRBV20-1 and TRBJ1-5, with a weak D call TRBD1 (5 bases). This CDR3 is 17 amino acids long. The germline CDR1 and CDR2 sequences are DFQATT and SNEGSKA (reference sequence). Trimming removed 6 bases from V and 4 bases from J, with 25 bases in between. The CDR3, as DNA: TGCAGTGCCGCGCCTTACCGGGACCGAGGGAGGAATCAGCCCCAGCATTTT. Amino acids: CSAAPYRDRGRNQPQHF.

The chain carries TRBV24-1 and TRBJ2-3; TRBD2 agrees at 8 bases. Germline V CDR1 and CDR2: KGHDR, SFDVKD. This CDR3 is 11 amino acids long. V lost 7 bases, J lost 9 bases, and 2 bases stayed unmatched. CDR3 in amino acids: CATSTGGTQYF. The CDR3 DNA follows: TGTGCCACCAGCACGGGGGGGACGCAGTATTTT.

A few counts support this clonotype. This chain joins TRBV7-9 and TRBJ2-5; no clear D. Germline CDR1 reads SEHNR; CDR2 reads FQNEAQ (reference sequence). This CDR3 comprises 12 residues. V was clipped by 4 bases and J by 5 bases, with 8 bases between them. In DNA form, the CDR3 reads TGTGCCAGCAGCTCCCCCCCTGAGACCCAGTACTTC. This encodes CASSSPPETQYF.

This chain connects TRBV5-1 to TRBJ2-3; tentatively, D is TRBD1 (6 bases). Per germline, CDR1 SGHRS and CDR2 YFSETQ. The CDR3 is made up of 15 amino acids. V was shortened by 4 bases and J by 4 bases, with 16 bases between the two germline ends. The CDR3 nucleotides are TGCGCCAGCAGCGCCTCGGACAGTATGGCAGATACGCAGTATTTT. This gives the protein CASSASDSMADTQYF.

There are many counts of this clonotype. The V and J genes are TRBV5-1 and TRBJ2-5, with D possibly TRBD2 on 5 matching bases. CDR1 and CDR2 from the germline V gene are SGHRS and YFSETQ. The CDR3 covers 13 residues. Between the trimmed V and J ends, which lost 5 bases and 5 bases, there was a span of 13 bases. The CDR3 loop reads CASRERVDETQYF. CDR3 DNA sequence: TGCGCCAGCAGGGAGAGGGTAGACGAGACCCAGTACTTC. The whole variable domain, remainder taken from reference TRBV5-1 and TRBJ2-5, is KAGVTQTPRYLIKTRGQQVTLSCSPISGHRSVSWYQQTPGQGLQFLFEYFSETQRNKGNFPGRFSGRQFSNSRSEMNVSTLELGDSALYLCASRERVDETQYFGPGTRLLVL.